The 11 T cell receptor beta chains reported below all come from one sample, sequenced in a study of blood T cell repertoires in COVID-19. Profiled with immunoSEQ multiplex PCR; TCRdb holds only in-frame clones, not every one. The sample yields about 200,000 clones, roughly nine tenths seen once. Sequencing used peripheral blood. These receptors were collected from a man aged 35 to 55 with acute or convalescent COVID-19.

The chain uses TRBV4-2 and TRBJ2-7; TRBD2 matches 9 bases. The V segment lost 3 bases and the J segment 0 bases; nucleotides outside the gene matches: 6. Germline CDR1 LGHNA, CDR2 YNFKEQ. The CDR3 runs to 16 residues. CDR3 amino acids: CASSHSGGDSSYEQYF. Here the CDR3 DNA reads TGTGCCAGCAGCCATAGCGGGGGCGATAGCTCCTACGAGCAGTACTTC.

V and J are TRBV2 and TRBJ2-7, with 10 bases lining up with TRBD2. Germline CDR1 reads SNHLY; CDR2 reads FYNNEI. Trimming took 4 bases from V and 3 from J; bases not matched to a gene: 6. The CDR3 covers 15 residues. This CDR3 is CASSGPSGGLYEQYF. The CDR3 region has the DNA TGTGCCAGCAGTGGCCCTAGCGGGGGACTCTACGAGCAGTACTTC.

This chain joins TRBV5-1 and TRBJ2-5, with D tentatively TRBD1 (5 bases). V lost 4 bases to trimming and J lost 2 bases, with 12 bases between them. Germline assignment: CDR1 SGHRS and CDR2 YFSETQ. The CDR3 sequence is 14 residues long. CDR3: CASSPTAGQETQYF. The DNA of the CDR3 is TGCGCCAGCAGCCCGACGGCAGGGCAAGAGACCCAGTACTTC.

This clone was recorded only once. V is TRBV27 and J is TRBJ1-2; 8 bases line up with TRBD1. CDR1 is MNHEY, CDR2 SMNVEV, per germline (reference sequence). This CDR3 spans 16 amino acids. With 1 base clipped from V and 6 bases from J, the junction kept 10 bases outside the gene matches. The CDR3 bases are TGTGCCAGCAGTTTATTCGCTCGGACAGGGCCGCATGGCTACACCTTC. It yields the protein CASSLFARTGPHGYTF.

This clone was detected only once. The genes are TRBV27 and TRBJ1-2; 7 bases match TRBD1. The V gene's germline CDR1 is MNHEY and CDR2 SMNVEV (reference sequence). V was clipped by 5 bases and J by 1 base; unmatched bases: 7. This CDR3 contains 15 residues. CDR3 nucleotides: TGTGCCAGCAGTCCGACAGGGAACTTTAACTATGGCTACACCTTC. It translates to CASSPTGNFNYGYTF.

J is TRBJ1-5 and V is TRBV15; no clear D. CDR1 is LNHNV and CDR2 is YYDKDF in the germline V gene (reference sequence). Between the trimmed V and J ends, which lost 0 bases and 0 bases, there was a span of 9 bases. CDR3 length: 16 amino acids. The CDR3 sequence: CATSRDPRYSNQPQHF. CDR3 coding DNA: TGTGCCACCAGCAGAGATCCCAGATATAGCAATCAGCCCCAGCATTTT. The complete variable domain, with remaining parts taken from reference TRBV15 and TRBJ1-5, reads DAMVIQNPRYQVTQFGKPVTLSCSQTLNHNVMYWYQQKSSQAPKLLFHYYDKDFNNEADTPDNFQSRRPNTSFCFLDIRSPGLGDTAMYLCATSRDPRYSNQPQHFGDGTRLSIL.

J is TRBJ1-4 and V is TRBV28; D might be TRBD1 (6 bases). The CDR3 runs to 16 residues. V was shortened by 3 bases and J by 4 bases, with 15 bases between the two germline ends. Germline V gene lookup returns CDR1 MDHEN and CDR2 SYDVKM. The DNA of the CDR3 is TGTGCCAGCAGTTTGTGGGGGCGAGGAAATAATGAAAAACTGTTTTTT. Translation gives CASSLWGRGNNEKLFF. The full variable domain, in which reference TRBV28 and TRBJ1-4 provide the parts outside the CDR3, is DVKVTQSSRYLVKRTGEKVFLECVQDMDHENMFWYRQDPGLGLRLIYFSYDVKMKEKGDIPEGYSVSREKKERFSLILESASTNQTSMYLCASSLWGRGNNEKLFFGSGTQLSVL.

The chain has TRBV7-9 and TRBJ1-1; D is perhaps TRBD1 (5 bases). This CDR3 is built from 15 residues. Germline loops: CDR1 SEHNR, CDR2 FQNEAQ (reference sequence). Deletions cut 5 bases from V and 1 base from J, with 14 bases between. The CDR3 protein is CASSQTGEGNTEAFF. The CDR3 coding sequence is TGTGCCAGCAGCCAGACGGGGGAAGGGAACACTGAAGCTTTCTTT.

CDR3 coding DNA: TGTGCCAGCAATCAGGGAGGGTTCTATGGCTACACCTTC. Translation gives CASNQGGFYGYTF. The chain uses TRBV28 and TRBJ1-2; D perhaps matches TRBD1 (5 bases). Germline CDR1 reads MDHEN; CDR2 reads SYDVKM. With 7 bases removed from V and 4 bases from J, the gap between germline ends came to 13 bases. There are 13 residues in the CDR3.

V is TRBV7-8 and J is TRBJ2-5; 10 nucleotides line up with TRBD2. The trim removed 1 base at V and 1 base at J, leaving 3 bases unmatched. Per the germline V gene, CDR1 is SGHVS and CDR2 is FQNEAQ. This CDR3 has 16 amino acids. DNA for the CDR3: TGTGCCAGCAGCTTAGGCCTAGCGGGGGCCCAAGAGACCCAGTACTTC. It codes for CASSLGLAGAQETQYF.

In DNA, the CDR3 is TGTGCCAGCAGTTACGGGCTAGCGGGGTTTCCTGAGACCCAGTACTTC. It codes for CASSYGLAGFPETQYF. The genes are TRBV6-2 or TRBV6-3 and TRBJ2-5; 9 nucleotides line up with TRBD2. Trimming at V came to 2 bases and at J to 5 bases, leaving 9 bases not matched to a gene. Looked up from germline, CDR1 is MNHEY and CDR2 is SVGEGT. The CDR3 has 16 amino acids.